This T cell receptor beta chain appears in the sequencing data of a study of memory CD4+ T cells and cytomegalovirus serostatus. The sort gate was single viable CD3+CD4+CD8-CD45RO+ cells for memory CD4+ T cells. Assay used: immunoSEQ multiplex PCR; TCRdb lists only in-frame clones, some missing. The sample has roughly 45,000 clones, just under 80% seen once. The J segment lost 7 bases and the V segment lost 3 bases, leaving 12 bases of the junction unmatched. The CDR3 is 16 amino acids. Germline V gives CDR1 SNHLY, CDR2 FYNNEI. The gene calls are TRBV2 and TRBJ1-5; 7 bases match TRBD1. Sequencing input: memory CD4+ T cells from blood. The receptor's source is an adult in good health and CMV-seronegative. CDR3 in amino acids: CASSEAGTAVGQPQHF. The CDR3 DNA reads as TGTGCCAGCAGTGAGGCCGGGACAGCCGTGGGACAGCCCCAGCATTTT. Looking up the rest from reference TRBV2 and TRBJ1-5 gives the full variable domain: EPEVTQTPSHQVTQMGQEVILRCVPISNHLYFYWYRQILGQKVEFLVSFYNNEISEKSEIFDDQFSVERPDGSNFTLKIRSTKLEDSAMYFCASSEAGTAVGQPQHFGDGTRLSIL.